The rows below give T cell receptor beta chains drawn from one sample of a study of identical twins. From the 5' RACE reads, TCRdb called clonotypes with MiXCR, one entry per CDR3 protein. The sample holds 240,000 or so distinct CDR3 sequences, about 10% seen once. Sequences were obtained from memory T cells sorted from blood. Receptors originate from a man aged 50 or older in good health. CDR3s include the opening cysteine and the closing phenylalanine or tryptophan. The D gene is left open where the match is weak. Size is stated for part of the rows, as once, few or many counts, or as a class when the clone is expanded.

v_call	d_call	j_call	clone_size	cdr3_aa	cdr3_nt
TRBV5-1	TRBD2	TRBJ2-3	NA	CASSSGLAGGPTDTQYF	TGCGCCAGCAGCTCGGGACTAGCGGGAGGGCCAACAGATACGCAGTATTTT
TRBV5-1	NA	TRBJ1-1	many	CASSLWAGEDTEAFF	TGCGCCAGCAGCTTGTGGGCAGGGGAGGACACTGAAGCTTTCTTT
TRBV20-1	NA	TRBJ2-7	many	CSARANYEQYF	TGCAGTGCTAGAGCAAACTACGAGCAGTACTTC
TRBV7-2	NA	TRBJ2-7	many	CASSLEQGIYEQYF	TGTGCCAGCAGCTTAGAACAGGGAATCTACGAGCAGTACTTC
TRBV3-1	NA	TRBJ2-2	many	CASSGWDTNTGELFF	TGTGCCAGCAGCGGCTGGGACACCAACACCGGGGAGCTGTTTTTT
TRBV5-5	TRBD1	TRBJ2-1	many	CASSNRDRGLGVYNEQFF	TGTGCCAGCAGCAACCGGGACAGGGGGCTAGGAGTCTACAATGAGCAGTTCTTC
TRBV20-1	TRBD1	TRBJ1-5	NA	CSARDRISNQPQHF	TGCAGTGCTCGGGACAGGATTAGCAATCAGCCCCAGCATTTT
TRBV6-2/TRBV6-3	TRBD2	TRBJ2-5	NA	CASSYSRSSGVLRETQYF	TGTGCCAGCAGTTACTCGAGGAGTAGCGGGGTGCTCCGAGAGACCCAGTACTTC
TRBV6-2/TRBV6-3	TRBD2	TRBJ2-2	NA	CASTPGEREWYTGELFF	TGTGCCAGCACCCCGGGGGAGCGGGAGTGGTACACCGGGGAGCTGTTTTTT
TRBV12-3/TRBV12-4	NA	TRBJ1-4	NA	CASQYRDGGEKLFF	TGTGCCAGCCAATACCGGGACGGAGGGGAAAAACTGTTTTTT
TRBV4-3	TRBD2	TRBJ2-5	many	CASSQDLPSGSATQYF	TGCGCCAGCAGCCAAGATCTCCCTAGCGGGAGTGCGACCCAGTACTTC
TRBV28	NA	TRBJ2-4	NA	CASSLRPAGSKNIQYF	TGTGCCAGCAGTTTAAGACCCGCAGGCTCAAAAAACATTCAGTACTTC
TRBV28	NA	TRBJ2-4	many	CASIPGWGVRAKNIQYF	TGTGCCAGCATCCCGGGGTGGGGGGTTCGGGCCAAAAACATTCAGTACTTC
TRBV6-2/TRBV6-3	TRBD1	TRBJ1-2	many	CASSYQGDYGYTF	TGTGCCAGCAGTTACCAGGGGGACTATGGCTACACCTTC
TRBV9	TRBD2	TRBJ2-7	few	CASSYLTSDYEQYF	TGTGCCAGCAGCTATTTGACTAGCGACTACGAGCAGTACTTC